The sequence of this T cell receptor beta chain was determined in a study of early stage breast cancer tumors. Overall study: Eight ER+/PR+/HER2- tumors were invasive ductal; a few were invasive lobular.

Here immunoSEQ multiplex PCR was the method, and the copy in TCRdb shows in-frame clones only, minus some. The sample lists about 36,000 clones; over 65% were seen once. Germline values: CDR1 SGDLS, CDR2 YYNGEE. The length of the CDR3 is 12 residues. V lost 10 bases, J lost 9 bases, and 17 bases lay in between. The receptor comes from a person between 60 and 69 years old with breast cancer. The V call is TRBV9, the J call TRBJ2-1; D tentatively reads TRBD1 or TRBD2 (6 bases each). The source material was blood. Here the CDR3 DNA reads TGTGCCGGGGGGCGTTATTCGGGTGAGCAGTTCTTC. Its translation: CAGGRYSGEQFF.